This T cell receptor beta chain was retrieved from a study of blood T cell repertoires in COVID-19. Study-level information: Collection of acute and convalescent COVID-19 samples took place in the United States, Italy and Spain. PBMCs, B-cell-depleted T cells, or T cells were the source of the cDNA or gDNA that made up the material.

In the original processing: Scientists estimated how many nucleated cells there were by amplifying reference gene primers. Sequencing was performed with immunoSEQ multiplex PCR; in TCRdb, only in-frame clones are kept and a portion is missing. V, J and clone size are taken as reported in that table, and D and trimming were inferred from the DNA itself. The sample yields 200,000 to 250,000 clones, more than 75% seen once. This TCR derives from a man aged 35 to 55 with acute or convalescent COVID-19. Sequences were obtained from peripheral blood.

CDR3: CASSPYRGPGELFF. DNA of the CDR3: TGTGCCAGCAGCCCATACAGGGGGCCGGGGGAGCTGTTTTTT. The chain recombines TRBV5-6 with TRBJ2-2; 9 bases align to TRBD1. Germline CDR1 is SGHDT and CDR2 is YYEEEE. This CDR3 comprises 14 residues. Trimming took 4 bases from V and 8 from J; bases not matched to a gene: 6.